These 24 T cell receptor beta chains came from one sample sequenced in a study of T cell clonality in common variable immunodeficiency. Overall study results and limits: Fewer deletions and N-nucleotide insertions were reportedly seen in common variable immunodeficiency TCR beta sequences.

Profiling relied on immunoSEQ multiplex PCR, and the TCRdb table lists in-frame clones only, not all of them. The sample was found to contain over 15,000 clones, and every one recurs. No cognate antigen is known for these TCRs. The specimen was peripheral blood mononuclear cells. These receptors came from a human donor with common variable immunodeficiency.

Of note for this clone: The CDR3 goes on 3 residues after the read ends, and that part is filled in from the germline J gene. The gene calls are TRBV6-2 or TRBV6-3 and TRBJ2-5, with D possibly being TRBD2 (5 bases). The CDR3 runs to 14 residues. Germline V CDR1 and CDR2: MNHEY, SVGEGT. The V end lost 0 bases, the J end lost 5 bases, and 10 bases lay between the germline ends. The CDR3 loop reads CASSYSRGWETQYF. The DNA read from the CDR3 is TGTGCCAGCAGTTACTCCCGGGGTTGGGAGACC.

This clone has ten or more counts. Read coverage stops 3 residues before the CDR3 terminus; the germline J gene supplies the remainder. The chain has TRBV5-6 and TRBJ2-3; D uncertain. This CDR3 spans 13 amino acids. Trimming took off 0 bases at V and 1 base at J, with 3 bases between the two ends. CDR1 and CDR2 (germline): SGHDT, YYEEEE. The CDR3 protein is CASSLEGTDTQYF. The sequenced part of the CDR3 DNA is TGTGCCAGCAGCTTGGAGGGCACAGATACG.

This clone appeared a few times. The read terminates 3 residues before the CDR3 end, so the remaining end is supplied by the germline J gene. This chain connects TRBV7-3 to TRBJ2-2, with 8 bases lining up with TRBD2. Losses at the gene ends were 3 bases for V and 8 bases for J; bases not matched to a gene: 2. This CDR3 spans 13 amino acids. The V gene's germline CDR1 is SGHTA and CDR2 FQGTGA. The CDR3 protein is CASSLTSVGELFF. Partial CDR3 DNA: TGTGCCAGCAGCTTGACTAGCGTGGGGGAG.

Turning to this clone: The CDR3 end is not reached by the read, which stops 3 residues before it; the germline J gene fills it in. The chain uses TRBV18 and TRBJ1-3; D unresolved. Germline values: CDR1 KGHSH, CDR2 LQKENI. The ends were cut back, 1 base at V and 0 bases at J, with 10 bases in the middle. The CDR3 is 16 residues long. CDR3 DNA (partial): TGTGCCAGCTCACCACTGGCAGACTCCTCTGGAAACACC. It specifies CASSPLADSSGNT. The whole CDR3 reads CASSPLADSSGNTIYF.

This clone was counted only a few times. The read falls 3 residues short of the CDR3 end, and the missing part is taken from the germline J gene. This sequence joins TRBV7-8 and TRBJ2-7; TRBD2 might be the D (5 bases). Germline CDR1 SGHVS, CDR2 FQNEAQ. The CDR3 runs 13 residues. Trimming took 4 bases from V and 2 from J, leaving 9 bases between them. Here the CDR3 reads CASSSGSAYEQYF. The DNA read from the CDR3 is TGTGCCAGCAGCTCGGGGTCAGCCTACGAG.

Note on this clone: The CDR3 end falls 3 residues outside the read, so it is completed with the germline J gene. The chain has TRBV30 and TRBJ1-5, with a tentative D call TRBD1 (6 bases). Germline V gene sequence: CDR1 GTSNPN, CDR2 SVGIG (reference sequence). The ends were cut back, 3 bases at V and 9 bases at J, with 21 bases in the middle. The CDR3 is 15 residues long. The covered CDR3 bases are TGTGCCTGGAGGGTTGGGGCAGGGGAAAAACGGCCC. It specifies CAWRVGAGEKRP. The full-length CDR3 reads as CAWRVGAGEKRPQHF.

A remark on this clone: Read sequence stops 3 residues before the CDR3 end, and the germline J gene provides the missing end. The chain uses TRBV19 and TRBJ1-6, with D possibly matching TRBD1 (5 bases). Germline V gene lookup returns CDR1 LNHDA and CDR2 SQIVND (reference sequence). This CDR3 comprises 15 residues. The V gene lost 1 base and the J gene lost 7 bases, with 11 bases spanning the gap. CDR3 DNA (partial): TGTGCCAGTAGTATAGTTGGAGGGGTCAATTCACCC. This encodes CASSIVGGVNSP. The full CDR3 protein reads CASSIVGGVNSPLHF.

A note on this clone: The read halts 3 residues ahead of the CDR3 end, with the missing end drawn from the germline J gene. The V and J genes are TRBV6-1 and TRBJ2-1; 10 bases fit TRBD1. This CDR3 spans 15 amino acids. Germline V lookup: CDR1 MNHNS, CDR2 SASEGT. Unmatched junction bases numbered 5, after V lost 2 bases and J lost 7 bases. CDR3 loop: CASSELDRGRNEQFF. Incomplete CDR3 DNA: TGTGCCAGCAGTGAATTGGACAGGGGGAGGAATGAG.

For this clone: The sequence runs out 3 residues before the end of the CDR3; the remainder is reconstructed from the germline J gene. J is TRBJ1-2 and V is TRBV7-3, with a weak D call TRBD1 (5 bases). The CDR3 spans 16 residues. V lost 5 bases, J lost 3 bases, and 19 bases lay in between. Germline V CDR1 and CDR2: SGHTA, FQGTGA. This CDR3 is CASSPSARGSYYGYTF. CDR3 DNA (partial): TGTGCCAGCAGCCCCTCCGCGAGGGGTTCGTACTATGGC.

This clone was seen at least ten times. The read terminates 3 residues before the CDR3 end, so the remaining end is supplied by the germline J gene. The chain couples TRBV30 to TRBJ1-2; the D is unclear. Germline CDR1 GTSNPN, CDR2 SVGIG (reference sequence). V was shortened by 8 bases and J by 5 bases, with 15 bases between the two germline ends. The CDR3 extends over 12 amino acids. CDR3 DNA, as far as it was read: TGTGCCGTAAGACATTTGTGGTATGGC. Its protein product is CAVRHLWYG. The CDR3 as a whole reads CAVRHLWYGYTF.

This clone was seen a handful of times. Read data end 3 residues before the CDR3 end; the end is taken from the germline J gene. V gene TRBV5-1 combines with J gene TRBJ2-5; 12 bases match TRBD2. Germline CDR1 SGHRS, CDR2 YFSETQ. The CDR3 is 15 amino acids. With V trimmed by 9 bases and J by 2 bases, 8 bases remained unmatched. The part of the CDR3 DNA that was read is TGCGCCACCTCCTTACTAGCGGGGGGTCAAGAGACC. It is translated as CATSLLAGGQET. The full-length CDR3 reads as CATSLLAGGQETQYF. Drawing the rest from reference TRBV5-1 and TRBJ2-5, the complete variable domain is KAGVTQTPRYLIKTRGQQVTLSCSPISGHRSVSWYQQTPGQGLQFLFEYFSETQRNKGNFPGRFSGRQFSNSRSEMNVSTLELGDSALYLCATSLLAGGQETQYFGPGTRLLVL.

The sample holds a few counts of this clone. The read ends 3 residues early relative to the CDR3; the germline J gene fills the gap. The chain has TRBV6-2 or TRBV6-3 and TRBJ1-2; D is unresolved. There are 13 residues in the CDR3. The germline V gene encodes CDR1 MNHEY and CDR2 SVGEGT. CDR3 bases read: TGTGCCAGCAGCCCCATCAAATCGGGGGGC. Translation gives CASSPIKSGG. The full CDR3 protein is CASSPIKSGGYTF.

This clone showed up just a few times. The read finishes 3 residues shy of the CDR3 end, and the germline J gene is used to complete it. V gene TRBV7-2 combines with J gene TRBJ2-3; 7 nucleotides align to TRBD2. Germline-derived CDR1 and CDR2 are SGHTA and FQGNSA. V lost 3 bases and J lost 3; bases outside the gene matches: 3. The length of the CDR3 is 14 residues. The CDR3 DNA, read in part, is TGTGCCAGCAGCTTCGGGGGGTTTACAGATACG. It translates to CASSFGGFTDT. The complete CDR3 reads CASSFGGFTDTQYF.

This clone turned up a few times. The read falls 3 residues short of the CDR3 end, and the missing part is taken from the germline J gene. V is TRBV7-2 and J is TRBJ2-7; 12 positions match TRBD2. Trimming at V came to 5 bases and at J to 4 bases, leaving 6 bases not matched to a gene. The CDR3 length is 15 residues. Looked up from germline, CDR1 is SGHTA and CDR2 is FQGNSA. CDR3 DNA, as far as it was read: TGTGCCAGCAGCCCCGGACTAGCGGGGTTGTACGAG. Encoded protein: CASSPGLAGLYE. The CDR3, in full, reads CASSPGLAGLYEQYF.

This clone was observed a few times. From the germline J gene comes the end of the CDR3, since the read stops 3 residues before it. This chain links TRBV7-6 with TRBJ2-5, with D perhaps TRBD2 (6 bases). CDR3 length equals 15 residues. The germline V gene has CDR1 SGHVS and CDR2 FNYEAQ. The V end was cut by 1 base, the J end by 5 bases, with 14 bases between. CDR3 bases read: TGTGCCAGCAGCTTAGACGGGGGTCGGCGCGAGACC. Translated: CASSLDGGRRET. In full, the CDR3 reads CASSLDGGRRETQYF.

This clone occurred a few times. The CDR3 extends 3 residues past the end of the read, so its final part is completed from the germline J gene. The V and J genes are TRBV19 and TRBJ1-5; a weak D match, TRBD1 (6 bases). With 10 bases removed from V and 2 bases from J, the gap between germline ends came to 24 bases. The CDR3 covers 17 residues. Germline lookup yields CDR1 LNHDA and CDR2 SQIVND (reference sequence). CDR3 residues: CAIIRQERTSGNQPQHF. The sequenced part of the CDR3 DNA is TGTGCCATAATCCGACAGGAAAGGACCAGTGGCAATCAGCCC.

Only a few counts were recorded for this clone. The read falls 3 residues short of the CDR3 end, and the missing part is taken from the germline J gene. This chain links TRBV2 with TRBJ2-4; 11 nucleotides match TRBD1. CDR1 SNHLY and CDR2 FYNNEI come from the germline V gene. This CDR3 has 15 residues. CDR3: CASSPQGQGESIQYF. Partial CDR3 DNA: TGTGCCAGCAGTCCCCAGGGACAGGGGGAGTCTATT.

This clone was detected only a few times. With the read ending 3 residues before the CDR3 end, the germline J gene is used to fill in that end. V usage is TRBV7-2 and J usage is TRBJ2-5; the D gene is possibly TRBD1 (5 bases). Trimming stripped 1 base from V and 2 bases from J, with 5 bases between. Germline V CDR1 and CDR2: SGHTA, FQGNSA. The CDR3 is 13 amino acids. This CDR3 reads CASSLGQQETQYF. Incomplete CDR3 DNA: TGTGCCAGCAGCTTAGGACAGCAAGAGACC.

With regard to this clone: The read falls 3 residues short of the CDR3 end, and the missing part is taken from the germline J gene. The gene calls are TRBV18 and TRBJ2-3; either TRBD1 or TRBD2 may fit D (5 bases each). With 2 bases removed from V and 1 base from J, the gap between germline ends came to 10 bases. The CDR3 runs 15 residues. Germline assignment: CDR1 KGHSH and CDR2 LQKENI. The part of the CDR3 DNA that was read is TGTGCCAGCTCACCATCAGGGAGAGGCACAGATACG. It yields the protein CASSPSGRGTDT. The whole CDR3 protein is CASSPSGRGTDTQYF.

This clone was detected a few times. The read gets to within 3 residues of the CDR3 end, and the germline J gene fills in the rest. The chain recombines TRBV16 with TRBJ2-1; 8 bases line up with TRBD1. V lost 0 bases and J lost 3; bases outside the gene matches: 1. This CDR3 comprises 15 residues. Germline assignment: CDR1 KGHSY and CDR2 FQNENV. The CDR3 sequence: CASSQSTGGYNEQFF. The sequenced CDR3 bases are TGTGCCAGCAGCCAATCAACAGGGGGCTACAATGAG.

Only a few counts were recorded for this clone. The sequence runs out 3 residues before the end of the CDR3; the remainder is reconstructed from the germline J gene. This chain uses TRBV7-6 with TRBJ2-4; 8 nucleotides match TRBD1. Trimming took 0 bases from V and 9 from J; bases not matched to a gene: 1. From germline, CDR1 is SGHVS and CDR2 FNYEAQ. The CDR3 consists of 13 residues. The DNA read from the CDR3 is TGTGCCAGCAGCTTAGCCGGACAGGGCATT. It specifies CASSLAGQGI. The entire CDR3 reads CASSLAGQGIQYF.

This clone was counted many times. CDR3 region: CASSLEATGGYEQYF. The CDR3 DNA, read in part, is TGCGCCAGCAGCTTGGAAGCGACAGGGGGCTACGAG. The gene calls are TRBV5-1 and TRBJ2-7; TRBD1 aligns across 9 bases. The read gets to within 3 residues of the CDR3 end, and the germline J gene fills in the rest. V trimming: 0 bases; J trimming: 3 bases; junction bases outside the gene matches: 4. CDR3 size: 15 residues. CDR1 and CDR2 (germline): SGHRS, YFSETQ. Together with reference TRBV5-1 and TRBJ2-7, the CDR3 gives the full variable domain: KAGVTQTPRYLIKTRGQQVTLSCSPISGHRSVSWYQQTPGQGLQFLFEYFSETQRNKGNFPGRFSGRQFSNSRSEMNVSTLELGDSALYLCASSLEATGGYEQYFGPGTRLTVT.

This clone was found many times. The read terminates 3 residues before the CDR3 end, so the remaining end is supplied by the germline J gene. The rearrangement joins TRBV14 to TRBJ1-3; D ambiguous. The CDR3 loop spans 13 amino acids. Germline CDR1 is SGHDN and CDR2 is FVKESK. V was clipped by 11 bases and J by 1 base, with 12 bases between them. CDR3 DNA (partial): TGTGCCTGGAGGCAGGCGTCTGGAAACACC. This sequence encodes CAWRQASGNT. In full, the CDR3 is CAWRQASGNTIYF.

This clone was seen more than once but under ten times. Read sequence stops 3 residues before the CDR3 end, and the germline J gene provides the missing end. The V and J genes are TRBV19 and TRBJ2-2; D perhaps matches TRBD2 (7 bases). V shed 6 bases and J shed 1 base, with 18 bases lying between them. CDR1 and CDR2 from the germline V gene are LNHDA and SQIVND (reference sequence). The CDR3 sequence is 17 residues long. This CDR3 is CASRDLRGGLNTGELFF. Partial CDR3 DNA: TGTGCCAGTAGAGACCTGAGGGGGGGATTGAACACCGGGGAG.